Included here is one TCR beta chain sequence, with context. Its binding antigen is unknown. No per-base quality is available; no much larger clone lies one base away. This record belongs to a study of cytotoxic CD8 clonotypes in ibrutinib-treated CLL (dated by TCRdb to 2020 to 2023). Notes on the research overall: The cohort had 11 relapsed/refractory and under 16 treatment-naive patients; 17 to 18 were IGHV unmutated. Every remission and progressive disease sample was obtained while ibrutinib was still being received by the patients. Cryopreserved peripheral blood mononuclear cells were collected before treatment, at response, and at either disease progression or sustained remission. Response samples were obtained after a median of 12 months of treatment, with a range of roughly 6 to 40 months. On average, each sample yielded some 250,000 productive templates and tens of thousands of productive rearrangements. Of the approximately 91 people in the trial, about 25 had longitudinal samples available. Responses were partial in approximately 24 patients and complete in 2; after median around 66 months follow-up, around 14 stayed in remission and roughly twelve progressed.

This specimen's time point label, per the study, means: progressive disease on ibrutinib. Approximately 2 micrograms of genomic DNA were extracted from cryopreserved PBMCs for TCR beta library preparation. Longitudinal blood samples from CLL patients on ibrutinib monotherapy were analyzed using high-throughput TCR beta sequencing. The patients were enrolled in a single-center, open-label phase 2 trial of ibrutinib monotherapy. On a MiSeq, deep resolution sequencing aimed for a depth between 1 in 1 million and 1 in 200,000 T cells, with each clonotype covered 10x on average. The immunoSEQ hsTCRB Kit was used to generate TCR beta libraries. The authors' pipeline ran thus. Data were analyzed with ImmunoSEQ Data Assistant and ImmunoSEQ Analyzer, with V, D and J genes assigned per IMGT definitions. Clonality, which ranges from 0 to 1, was calculated by subtracting the normalized Shannon entropy of productive rearrangement frequencies from one. Only overrepresented clonotypes making up at least 0.05% of each patient's repertoire were included in the public clonotype analysis. Repertoires from about a dozen age-matched healthy donors in immuneACCESS were used as clonality controls. TCRdb retrieved this table from immuneACCESS and kept in-frame rearrangements only. Not all clones are present; in checked studies, unresolved V genes account for under half, and no reason is known for the remainder. Clone size and V and J calls were adopted from that table, with D and trimming inferred from the DNA. This sample has approximately 280,000 clones in its table, and approximately 76% of those were observed once. About 5.3% of the sample is in the top ten clones.

Results and caveats for the whole study, not just this receptor: Sampling times were not matched between sustained-remission and progressing patients, and lymph node repertoires were not studied. At baseline, clonality was higher than in age-matched healthy donors and showed a strong correlation with circulating CD8+ T-cell counts. Public clonotypes were rare and either shrank or stayed stable during treatment, and the rise in clonality at ibrutinib response reflected expansion of private clonotypes. Clonality rose at ibrutinib response, remained stable during sustained remission, and dropped back toward baseline at progression.

Measured from the cysteine to the phenylalanine, the CDR3 is 14 residues long. The kept DNA is CDR3 alone, 42 bases in frame from the first base. Germline trimming amounts to 8 bases on V and 1 base on J, with 3 as the count of junction bases outside the gene matches. CDR1 and CDR2 are read off the germline V gene as WSHSY and SAAADI. The sample here was PBMCs, taken at disease progression, from a patient treated with ibrutinib. The rearrangement joined TRBV10-2 to TRBJ2-2, and TRBD1 matches 8 of the central bases. This TCR was recovered from a human donor with chronic lymphocytic leukemia. This receptor carries the CDR3 CASSDRENTGELFF. The DNA sequence is given as TGCGCCAGCTCGGACAGGGAGAACACCGGGGAGCTGTTTTTT.